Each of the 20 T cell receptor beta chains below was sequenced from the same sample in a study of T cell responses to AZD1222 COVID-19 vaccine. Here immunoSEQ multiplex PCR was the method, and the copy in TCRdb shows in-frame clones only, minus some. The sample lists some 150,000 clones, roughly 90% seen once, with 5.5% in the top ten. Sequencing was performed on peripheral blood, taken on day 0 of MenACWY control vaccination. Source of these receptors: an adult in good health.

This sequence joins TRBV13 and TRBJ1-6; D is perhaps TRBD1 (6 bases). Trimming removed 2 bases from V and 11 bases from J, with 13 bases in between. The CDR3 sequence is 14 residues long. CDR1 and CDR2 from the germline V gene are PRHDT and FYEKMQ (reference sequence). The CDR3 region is CASSLTRGQPPLHF. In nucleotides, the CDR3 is TGTGCCAGCAGCTTAACCCGTGGACAGCCACCCCTCCACTTT.

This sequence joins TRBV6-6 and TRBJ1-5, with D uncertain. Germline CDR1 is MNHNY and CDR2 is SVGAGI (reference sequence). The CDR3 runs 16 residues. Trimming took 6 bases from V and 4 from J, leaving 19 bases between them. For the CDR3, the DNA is TGTGCCAGCAGCCACCCGGCGGGCAAGTGGAATCAGCCCCAGCATTTT. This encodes CASSHPAGKWNQPQHF.

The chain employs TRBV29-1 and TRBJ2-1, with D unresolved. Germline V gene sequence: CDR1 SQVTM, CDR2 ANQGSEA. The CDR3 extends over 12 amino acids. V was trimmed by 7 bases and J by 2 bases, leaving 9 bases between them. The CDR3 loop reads CSGTRTYNEQFF. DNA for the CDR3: TGCAGCGGGACCCGCACCTACAATGAGCAGTTCTTC.

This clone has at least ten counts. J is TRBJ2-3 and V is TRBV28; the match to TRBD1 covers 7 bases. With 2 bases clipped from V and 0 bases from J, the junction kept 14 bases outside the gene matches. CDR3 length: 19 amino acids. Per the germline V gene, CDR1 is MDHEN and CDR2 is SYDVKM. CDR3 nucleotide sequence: TGTGCCAGCAGTTTAACCCCGAGAGGGGGCTATAGTAGCACAGATACGCAGTATTTT. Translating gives CASSLTPRGGYSSTDTQYF.

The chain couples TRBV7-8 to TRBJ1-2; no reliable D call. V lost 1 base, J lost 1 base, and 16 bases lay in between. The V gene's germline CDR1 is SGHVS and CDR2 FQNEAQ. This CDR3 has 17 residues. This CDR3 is CASSLVPRQQINYGYTF. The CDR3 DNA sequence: TGTGCCAGCAGCTTAGTACCTCGGCAGCAGATTAACTATGGCTACACCTTC. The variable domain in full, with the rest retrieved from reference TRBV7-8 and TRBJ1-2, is GAGVSQSPRYKVAKRGQDVALRCDPISGHVSLFWYQQALGQGPEFLTYFQNEAQLDKSGLPSDRFFAERPEGSVSTLKIQRTQQEDSAVYLCASSLVPRQQINYGYTFGSGTRLTVV.

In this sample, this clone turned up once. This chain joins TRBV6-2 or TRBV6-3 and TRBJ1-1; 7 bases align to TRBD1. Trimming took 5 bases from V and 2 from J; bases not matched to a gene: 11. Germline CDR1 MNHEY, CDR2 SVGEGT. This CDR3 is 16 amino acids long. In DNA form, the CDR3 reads TGTGCCAGCAGTGCTGCCCCGGGACAGCTAAACACTGAAGCTTTCTTT. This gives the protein CASSAAPGQLNTEAFF.

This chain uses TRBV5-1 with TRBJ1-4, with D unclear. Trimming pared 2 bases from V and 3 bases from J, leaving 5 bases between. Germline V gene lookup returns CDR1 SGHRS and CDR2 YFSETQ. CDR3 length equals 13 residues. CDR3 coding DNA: TGCGCCAGCAGCTTAGGACCTAATGAAAAACTGTTTTTT. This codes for CASSLGPNEKLFF.

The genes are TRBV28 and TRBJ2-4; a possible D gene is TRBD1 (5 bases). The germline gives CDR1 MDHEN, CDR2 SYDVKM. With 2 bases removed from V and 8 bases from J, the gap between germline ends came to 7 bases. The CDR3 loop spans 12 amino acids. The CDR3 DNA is TGTGCCAGCAGTTTAATCAGGGACATTCAGTACTTC. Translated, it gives CASSLIRDIQYF.

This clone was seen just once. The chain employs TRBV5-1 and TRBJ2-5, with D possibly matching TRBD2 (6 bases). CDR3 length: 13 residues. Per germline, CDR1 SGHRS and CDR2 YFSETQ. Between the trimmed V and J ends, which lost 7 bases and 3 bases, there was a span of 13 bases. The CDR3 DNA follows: TGCGCCAGCCGTTTCCCTAGCGAAGAGACCCAGTACTTC. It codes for CASRFPSEETQYF.

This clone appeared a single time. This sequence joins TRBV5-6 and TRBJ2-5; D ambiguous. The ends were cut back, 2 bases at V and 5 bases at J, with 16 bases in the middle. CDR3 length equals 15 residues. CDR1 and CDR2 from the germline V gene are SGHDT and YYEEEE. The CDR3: CASSFDRRGRETQYF. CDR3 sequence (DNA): TGTGCCAGCAGCTTCGACCGCCGCGGTCGGGAGACCCAGTACTTC. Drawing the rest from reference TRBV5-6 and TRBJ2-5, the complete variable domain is DAGVTQSPTHLIKTRGQQVTLRCSPKSGHDTVSWYQQALGQGPQFIFQYYEEEERQRGNFPDRFSGHQFPNYSSELNVNALLLGDSALYLCASSFDRRGRETQYFGPGTRLLVL.

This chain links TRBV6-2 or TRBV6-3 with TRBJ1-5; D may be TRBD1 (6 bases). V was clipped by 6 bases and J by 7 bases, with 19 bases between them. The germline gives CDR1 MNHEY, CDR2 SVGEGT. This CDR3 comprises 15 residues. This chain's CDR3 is CASSHLGDIKQPQHF. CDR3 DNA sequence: TGTGCCAGCAGCCACCTCGGGGACATTAAACAGCCCCAGCATTTT.

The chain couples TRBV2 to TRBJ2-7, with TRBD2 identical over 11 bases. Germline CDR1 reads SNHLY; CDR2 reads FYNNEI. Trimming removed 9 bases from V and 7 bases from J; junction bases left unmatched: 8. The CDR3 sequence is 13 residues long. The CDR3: CASTGTSGLEQYF. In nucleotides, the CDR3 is TGTGCCAGTACCGGGACTAGCGGTCTGGAGCAGTACTTC.

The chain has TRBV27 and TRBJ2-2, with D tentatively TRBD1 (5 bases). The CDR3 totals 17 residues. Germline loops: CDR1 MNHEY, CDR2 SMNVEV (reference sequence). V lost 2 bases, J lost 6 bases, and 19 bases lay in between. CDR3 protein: CASSLITVTDVPGELFF. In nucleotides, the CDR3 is TGTGCCAGCAGTTTAATAACCGTGACAGATGTTCCCGGGGAGCTGTTTTTT.

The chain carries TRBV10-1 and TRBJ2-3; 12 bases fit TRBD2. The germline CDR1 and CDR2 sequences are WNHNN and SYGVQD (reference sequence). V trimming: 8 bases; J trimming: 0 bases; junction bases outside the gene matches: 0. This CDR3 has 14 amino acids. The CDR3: CASGTSGSTDTQYF. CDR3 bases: TGCGCCAGCGGGACTAGCGGGAGCACAGATACGCAGTATTTT.

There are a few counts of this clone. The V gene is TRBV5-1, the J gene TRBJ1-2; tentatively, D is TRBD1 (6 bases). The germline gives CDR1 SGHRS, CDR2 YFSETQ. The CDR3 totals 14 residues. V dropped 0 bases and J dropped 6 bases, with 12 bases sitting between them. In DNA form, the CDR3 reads TGCGCCAGCAGCTTGGTGGGGGGCGTCGATGGCTACACCTTC. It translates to CASSLVGGVDGYTF.

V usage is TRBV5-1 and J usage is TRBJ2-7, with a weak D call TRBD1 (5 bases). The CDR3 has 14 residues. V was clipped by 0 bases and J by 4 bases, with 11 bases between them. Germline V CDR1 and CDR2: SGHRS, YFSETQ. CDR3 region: CASSLGTDIYEQYV. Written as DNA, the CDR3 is TGCGCCAGCAGCTTGGGGACGGACATTTACGAGCAGTACGTC.

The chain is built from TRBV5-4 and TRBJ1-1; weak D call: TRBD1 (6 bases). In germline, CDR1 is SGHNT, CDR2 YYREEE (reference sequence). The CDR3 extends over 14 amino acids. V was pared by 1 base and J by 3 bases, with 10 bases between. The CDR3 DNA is TGTGCCAGCAGCTTGACAGGGTGGGACACTGAAGCTTTCTTT. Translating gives CASSLTGWDTEAFF.

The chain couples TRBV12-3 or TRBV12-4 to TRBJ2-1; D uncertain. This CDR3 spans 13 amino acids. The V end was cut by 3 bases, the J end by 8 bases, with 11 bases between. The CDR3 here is CASSFVGRDEQFF. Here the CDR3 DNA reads TGTGCCAGCAGTTTTGTTGGTAGAGATGAGCAGTTCTTC.

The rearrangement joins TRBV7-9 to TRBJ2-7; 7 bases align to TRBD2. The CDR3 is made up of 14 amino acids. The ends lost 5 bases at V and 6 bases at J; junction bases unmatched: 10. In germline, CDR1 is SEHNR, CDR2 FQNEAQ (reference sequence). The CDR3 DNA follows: TGTGCCAGCAGCCCTCAGGGCGGGAGTCCCGAGCAGTACTTC. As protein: CASSPQGGSPEQYF.

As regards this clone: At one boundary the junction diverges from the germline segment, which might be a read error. Written as DNA, the CDR3 is TGTGCTAGCAGCCTATTATCGGGTGAGCAGTTCTTC. Protein sequence: CASSLLSGEQFF. The chain recombines TRBV7-7 with TRBJ2-1; D gene ambiguous. This CDR3 comprises 12 residues. The germline V gene encodes CDR1 SSHAT and CDR2 FNYEAQ (reference sequence). Filled out from reference TRBV7-7 and TRBJ2-1, the complete variable domain reads GAGVSQSPRYKVTKRGQDVTLRCDPISSHATLYWYQQALGQGPEFLTYFNYEAQPDKSGLPSDRFSAERPEGSISTLTIQRTEQRDSAMYRCASSLLSGEQFFGPGTRLTVL.